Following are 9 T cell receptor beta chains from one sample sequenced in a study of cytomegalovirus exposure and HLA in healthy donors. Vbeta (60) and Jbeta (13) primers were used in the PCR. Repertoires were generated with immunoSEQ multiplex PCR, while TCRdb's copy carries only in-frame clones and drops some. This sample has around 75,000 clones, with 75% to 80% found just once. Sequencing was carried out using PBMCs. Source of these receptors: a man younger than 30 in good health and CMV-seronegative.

CDR3 loop: CASSPDGTGAYNEQFF. The CDR3 DNA reads as TGTGCCAGCAGCCCCGATGGGACAGGGGCATACAATGAGCAGTTCTTC. V gene TRBV7-2 combines with J gene TRBJ2-1, with 10 nucleotides matching TRBD1. V lost 5 bases and J lost 4; bases outside the gene matches: 8. CDR3 length: 16 residues. Germline CDR1 reads SGHTA; CDR2 reads FQGNSA.

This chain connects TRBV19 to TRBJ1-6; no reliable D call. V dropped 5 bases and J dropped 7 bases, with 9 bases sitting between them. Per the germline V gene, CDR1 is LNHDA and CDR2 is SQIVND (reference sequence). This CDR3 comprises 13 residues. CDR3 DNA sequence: TGTGCCAGTAGTCCCCTTAGAAATTCACCCCTCCACTTT. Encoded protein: CASSPLRNSPLHF.

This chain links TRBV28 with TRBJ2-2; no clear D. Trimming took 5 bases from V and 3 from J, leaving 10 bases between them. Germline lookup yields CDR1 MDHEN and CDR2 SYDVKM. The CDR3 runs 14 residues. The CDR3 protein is CASSPIHYTGELFF. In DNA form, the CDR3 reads TGTGCCAGCAGTCCGATACATTACACCGGGGAGCTGTTTTTT.

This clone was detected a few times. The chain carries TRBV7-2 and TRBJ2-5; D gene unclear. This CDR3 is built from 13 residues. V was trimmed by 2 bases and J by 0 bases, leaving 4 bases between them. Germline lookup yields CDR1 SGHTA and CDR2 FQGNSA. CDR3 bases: TGTGCCAGCAGCTTATATAACCAAGAGACCCAGTACTTC. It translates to CASSLYNQETQYF.

This chain's CDR3 is CASSSRTSGVGDTQYF. DNA for the CDR3: TGTGCCAGCAGCTCCAGGACTAGCGGGGTTGGAGATACGCAGTATTTT. The V gene is TRBV5-4, the J gene TRBJ2-3; 12 bases map to TRBD2. The V and J ends lost 3 bases and 5 bases, in that order; junction bases with no gene match: 7. The CDR3 is made up of 16 amino acids. In germline, CDR1 is SGHNT, CDR2 YYREEE (reference sequence).

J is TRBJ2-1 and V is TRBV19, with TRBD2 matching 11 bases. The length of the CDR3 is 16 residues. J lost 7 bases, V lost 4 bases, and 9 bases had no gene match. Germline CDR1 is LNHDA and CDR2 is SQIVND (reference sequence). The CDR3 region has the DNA TGTGCCAGTAGTAAACCCACTAGCGGGGGAGTGAATGAGCAGTTCTTC. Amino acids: CASSKPTSGGVNEQFF.

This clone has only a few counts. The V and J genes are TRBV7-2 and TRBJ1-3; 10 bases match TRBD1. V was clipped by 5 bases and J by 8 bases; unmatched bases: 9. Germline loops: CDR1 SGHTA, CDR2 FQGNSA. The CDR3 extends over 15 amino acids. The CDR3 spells CASSPLGQGIDTIYF. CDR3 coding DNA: TGTGCCAGCAGCCCGTTGGGACAGGGGATTGACACCATATATTTT.

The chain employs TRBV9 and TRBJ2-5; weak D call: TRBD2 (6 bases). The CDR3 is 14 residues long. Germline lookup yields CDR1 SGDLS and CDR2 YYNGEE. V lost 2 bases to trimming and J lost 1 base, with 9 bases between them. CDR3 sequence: CASSVGLIQETQYF. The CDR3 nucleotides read TGTGCCAGCAGCGTGGGACTCATCCAAGAGACCCAGTACTTC.

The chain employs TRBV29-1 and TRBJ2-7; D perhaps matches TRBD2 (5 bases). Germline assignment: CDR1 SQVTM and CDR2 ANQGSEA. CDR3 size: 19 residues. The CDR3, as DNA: TGCAGCGTCGAAGGAGAAATGGTGGGGTGGGAGAACTTACGCTACGAGCAGTACGTC. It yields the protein CSVEGEMVGWENLRYEQYV.